Below, 10 T cell receptor beta chains from the same sample are listed, as sequenced in a study of T cell responses to AZD1222 COVID-19 vaccine (dated by TCRdb to the early 2020s). The library relied on the immunoSEQ multiplex PCR assay. As stored in TCRdb, this immuneACCESS dataset retains in-frame rearrangements with V and J assigned. A fraction of the clones does not appear; measured against another copy, unresolved V genes explain less than half of the discrepancy, and the remainder lacks a known reason. The sample table records fewer than 120,000 clones; about 95% of these occur just once. The ten most abundant clones make up 2.9% of the sample. Per the publication, the time point label means: about 28 days (+/-7) after the second vaccine dose. Here the sequenced sample was peripheral blood, taken 28 days after the second AZD1222 dose. Every receptor here comes from an adult who received the AZD1222 COVID-19 vaccine.

This clone is a singleton in its sample. CDR3 nucleotide sequence: TGTGCCTGGACCTTGAGAAGCCCACCAACCGAAGGCTACACCTTC. Protein product: CAWTLRSPPTEGYTF. V gene TRBV30 combines with J gene TRBJ1-2; unclear D gene. CDR1 GTSNPN and CDR2 SVGIG come from the germline V gene (reference sequence). The CDR3 consists of 15 residues. V was pared by 4 bases and J by 8 bases, with 23 bases between.

This clone occurred once. The rearrangement uses TRBV5-8 and TRBJ1-5; D possibly corresponds to TRBD1 (6 bases). Germline lookup yields CDR1 SGHTS and CDR2 YDEGEE. V was trimmed by 4 bases and J by 0 bases, leaving 20 bases between them. The CDR3 has 18 residues. The CDR3 spells CASSGGGAVWYSNQPQHF. CDR3 bases: TGTGCCAGCAGCGGTGGGGGGGCTGTATGGTATAGCAATCAGCCCCAGCATTTT.

The J gene is TRBJ1-1, the V gene TRBV24-1; a possible D gene is TRBD1 (5 bases). V was trimmed by 4 bases and J by 4 bases, leaving 9 bases between them. This CDR3 region has 13 residues. Germline V gene sequence: CDR1 KGHDR, CDR2 SFDVKD. CDR3 bases: TGTGCCACCAGTGAAGGGGTGGGCACTGAAGCTTTCTTT. Translating it yields CATSEGVGTEAFF.

The rearrangement links TRBV12-3 or TRBV12-4 to TRBJ1-4; D possibly corresponds to TRBD1 (6 bases). With 5 bases removed from V and 11 bases from J, the gap between germline ends came to 15 bases. The CDR3 is 13 residues long. In nucleotides, the CDR3 is TGTGCCAGCAGTGTACAGGGTTTGTGGAAACTGTTTTTT. This codes for CASSVQGLWKLFF.

The J gene is TRBJ2-2, the V gene TRBV5-1; TRBD2 matches at 10 bases. CDR3 length equals 16 residues. Trimming at V came to 1 base and at J to 0 bases, leaving 0 bases not matched to a gene. The germline gives CDR1 SGHRS, CDR2 YFSETQ. The CDR3 DNA reads as TGCGCCAGCAGCTTGACTAGCGGGACGAACACCGGGGAGCTGTTTTTT. It is translated as CASSLTSGTNTGELFF.

Turning to this clone: The sample holds other DNA sequences that translate to the same CDR3. This chain connects TRBV5-1 to TRBJ1-2; no reliable D call. CDR3 length: 13 amino acids. Germline V gene sequence: CDR1 SGHRS, CDR2 YFSETQ. V was pared by 0 bases and J by 2 bases, with 5 bases between. The CDR3 nucleotides read TGCGCCAGCAGCTTGGGTGGAAACTATGGCTACACCTTC. This gives the protein CASSLGGNYGYTF.

The rearrangement links TRBV5-1 to TRBJ1-3, with D perhaps matching TRBD1 (5 bases). Deletions cut 4 bases from V and 0 bases from J, with 14 bases between. The CDR3 consists of 16 residues. Germline-derived CDR1 and CDR2 are SGHRS and YFSETQ. The CDR3 is CASSKIPGSSGNTIYF. In nucleotides, the CDR3 is TGCGCCAGCAGCAAAATTCCAGGGAGCTCTGGAAACACCATATATTTT.

The chain joins TRBV27 to TRBJ2-1; maybe TRBD1 (6 bases). V lost 6 bases and J lost 4, with 16 bases in between. Germline V lookup: CDR1 MNHEY, CDR2 SMNVEV (reference sequence). The CDR3 totals 15 residues. The CDR3 region has the DNA TGTGCCAGCAGCATGGACGGACAGCCGTACAATGAGCAGTTCTTC. The encoded protein is CASSMDGQPYNEQFF.

Written as DNA, the CDR3 is TGTGCCAGCAGACTGCCCGGGACAGAAGCTTTCTTT. Translation: CASRLPGTEAFF. The genes are TRBV13 and TRBJ1-1; D possibly corresponds to TRBD1 (6 bases). CDR3 length: 12 amino acids. V lost 6 bases to trimming and J lost 8 bases, with 13 bases between them. The germline gives CDR1 PRHDT, CDR2 FYEKMQ (reference sequence).

The genes are TRBV10-2 and TRBJ2-2; TRBD1 matches at 10 bases. This CDR3 comprises 17 residues. Germline trimming cut 2 bases from V and 5 bases from J; bases unmatched to any gene: 8. The germline V gene has CDR1 WSHSY and CDR2 SAAADI. The CDR3 DNA reads as TGCGCCAGCAGTGAGGCCGACAGGGGGCAGAGAACCGGGGAGCTGTTTTTT. Protein sequence: CASSEADRGQRTGELFF.